This T cell receptor beta chain was captured in a study of cytomegalovirus exposure and HLA in healthy donors. CDR3 size: 13 residues. Looked up from germline, CDR1 is SGHRS and CDR2 is YFSETQ. Trimming shortened V by 0 bases and J by 4 bases, and 7 bases separated the two germline ends. Both 60 Vbeta primers and 13 Jbeta primers went into the PCR. Profiling relied on immunoSEQ multiplex PCR, and the TCRdb table lists in-frame clones only, not all of them. The sample carries 200,000 or so clones, about four fifths recorded once. In regard to this clone: As yet, its antigen is unknown.

Points from the study as a whole: Analysis performed later found about 18,000 TCR beta sequences associated with HLA alleles at 0.05 false discovery rate. The study found most TCR sequences rare, yet found some public TCRs in many donors.

Sequenced material: PBMCs. The receptor comes from a woman in her 30s in good health and CMV-seropositive. The rearrangement uses TRBV5-1 and TRBJ1-2; D remains ambiguous. DNA for the CDR3: TGCGCCAGCAGCTTGGAACTGCCCTATGGCTACACCTTC. Protein sequence: CASSLELPYGYTF.